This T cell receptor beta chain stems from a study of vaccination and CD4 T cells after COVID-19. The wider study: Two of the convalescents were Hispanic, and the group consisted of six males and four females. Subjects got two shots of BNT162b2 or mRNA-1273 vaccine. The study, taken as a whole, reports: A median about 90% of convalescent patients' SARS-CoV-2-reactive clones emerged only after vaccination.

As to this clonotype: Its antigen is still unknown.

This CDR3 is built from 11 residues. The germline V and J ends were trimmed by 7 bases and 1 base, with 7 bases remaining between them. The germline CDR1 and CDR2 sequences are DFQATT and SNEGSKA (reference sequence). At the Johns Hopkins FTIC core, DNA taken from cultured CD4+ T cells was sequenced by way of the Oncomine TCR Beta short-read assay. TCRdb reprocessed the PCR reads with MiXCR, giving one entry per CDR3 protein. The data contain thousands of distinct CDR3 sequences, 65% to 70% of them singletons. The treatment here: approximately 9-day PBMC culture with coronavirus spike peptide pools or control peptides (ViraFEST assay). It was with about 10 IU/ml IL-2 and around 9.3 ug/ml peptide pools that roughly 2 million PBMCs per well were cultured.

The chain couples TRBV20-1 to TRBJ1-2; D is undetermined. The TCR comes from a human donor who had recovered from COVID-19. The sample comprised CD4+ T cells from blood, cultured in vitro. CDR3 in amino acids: CSVYVNYGYTF. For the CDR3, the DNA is TGCAGTGTTTACGTTAACTATGGCTACACCTTC.